This record looks at one TCR beta chain sequence and its context. These data come from a study of shared clonotypes between healthy human individuals. The protocol was immunoSEQ multiplex PCR, while the TCRdb copy is restricted to in-frame clones and leaves out a portion. Of roughly 300,000 clones listed, around 67% are singletons. V lost 5 bases to trimming and J lost 4 bases; unmatched junction nucleotides: 8. Germline assignment: CDR1 SGHVS and CDR2 FQNEAQ. This CDR3 spans 15 amino acids. Sequenced: memory CD4+ T cells sorted from blood. The subset here: CD45RA-negative fraction. V and J are TRBV7-8 and TRBJ2-1, with 7 bases matching TRBD1. The origin of this receptor is a man aged 30 to 45 in good health. CDR3 DNA sequence: TGTGCCAGCAGCCCTTTGGGGACAGCTTACAATGAGCAGTTCTTC. Translating it yields CASSPLGTAYNEQFF. Complete variable domain (other parts from reference TRBV7-8 and TRBJ2-1): GAGVSQSPRYKVAKRGQDVALRCDPISGHVSLFWYQQALGQGPEFLTYFQNEAQLDKSGLPSDRFFAERPEGSVSTLKIQRTQQEDSAVYLCASSPLGTAYNEQFFGPGTRLTVL.